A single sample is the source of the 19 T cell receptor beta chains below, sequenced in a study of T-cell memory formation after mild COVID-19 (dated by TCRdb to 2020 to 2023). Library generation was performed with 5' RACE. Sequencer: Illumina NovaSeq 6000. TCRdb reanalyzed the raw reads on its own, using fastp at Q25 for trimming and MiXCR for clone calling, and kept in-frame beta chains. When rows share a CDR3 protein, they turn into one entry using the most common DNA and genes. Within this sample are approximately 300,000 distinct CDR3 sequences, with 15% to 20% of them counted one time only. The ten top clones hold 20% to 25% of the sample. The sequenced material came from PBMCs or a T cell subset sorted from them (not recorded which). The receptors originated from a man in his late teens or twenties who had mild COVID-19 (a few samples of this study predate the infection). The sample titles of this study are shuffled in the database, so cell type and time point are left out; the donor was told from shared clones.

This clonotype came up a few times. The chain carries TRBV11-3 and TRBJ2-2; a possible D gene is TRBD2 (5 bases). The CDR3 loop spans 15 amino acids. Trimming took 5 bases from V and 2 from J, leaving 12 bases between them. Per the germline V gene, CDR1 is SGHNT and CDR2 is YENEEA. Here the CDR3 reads CASSARGSNTGELFF. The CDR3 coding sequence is TGTGCCAGCAGCGCCCGGGGAAGTAACACCGGGGAGCTGTTTTTT.

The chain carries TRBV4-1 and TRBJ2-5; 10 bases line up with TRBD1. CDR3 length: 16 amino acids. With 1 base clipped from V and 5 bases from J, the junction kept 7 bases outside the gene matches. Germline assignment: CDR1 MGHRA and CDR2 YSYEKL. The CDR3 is CASSQGDRGEGETQYF. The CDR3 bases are TGCGCCAGCAGCCAAGGGGACAGGGGAGAGGGGGAGACCCAGTACTTC.

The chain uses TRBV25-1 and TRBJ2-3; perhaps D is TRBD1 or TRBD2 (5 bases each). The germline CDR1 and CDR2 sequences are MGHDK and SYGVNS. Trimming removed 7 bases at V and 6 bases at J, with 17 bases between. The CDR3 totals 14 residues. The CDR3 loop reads CASTDGTAGDTQYF. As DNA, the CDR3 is TGTGCCAGCACCGACGGGACCGCTGGGGATACGCAGTATTTT.

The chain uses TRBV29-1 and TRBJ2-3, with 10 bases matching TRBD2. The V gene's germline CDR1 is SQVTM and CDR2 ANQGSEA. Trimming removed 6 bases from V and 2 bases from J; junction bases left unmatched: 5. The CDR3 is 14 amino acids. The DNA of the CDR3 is TGCAGCGTCCGTCTAGCGGGGGTCACAGATACGCAGTATTTT. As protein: CSVRLAGVTDTQYF.

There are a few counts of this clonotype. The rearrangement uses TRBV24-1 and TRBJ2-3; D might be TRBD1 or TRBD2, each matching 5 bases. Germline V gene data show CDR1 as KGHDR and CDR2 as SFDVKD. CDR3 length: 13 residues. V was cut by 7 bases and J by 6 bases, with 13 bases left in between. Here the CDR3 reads CATRGTGADTQYF. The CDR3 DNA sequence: TGTGCCACCAGGGGGACCGGTGCCGATACGCAGTATTTT.

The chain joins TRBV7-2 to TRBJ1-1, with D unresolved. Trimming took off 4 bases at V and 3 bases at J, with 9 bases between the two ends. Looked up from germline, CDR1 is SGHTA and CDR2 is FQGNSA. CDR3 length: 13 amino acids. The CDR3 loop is CASSSGGYTEAFF. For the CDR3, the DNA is TGTGCCAGCAGCTCTGGAGGGTACACTGAAGCTTTCTTT.

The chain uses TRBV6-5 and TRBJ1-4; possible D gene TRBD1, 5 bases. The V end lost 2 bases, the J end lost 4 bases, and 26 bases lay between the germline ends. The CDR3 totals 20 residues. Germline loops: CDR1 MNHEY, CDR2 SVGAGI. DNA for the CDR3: TGTGCCAGCAGTTACAAACGCGGGGCGACTCTTGGCTCTGGTAATGAAAAACTGTTTTTT. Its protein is CASSYKRGATLGSGNEKLFF.

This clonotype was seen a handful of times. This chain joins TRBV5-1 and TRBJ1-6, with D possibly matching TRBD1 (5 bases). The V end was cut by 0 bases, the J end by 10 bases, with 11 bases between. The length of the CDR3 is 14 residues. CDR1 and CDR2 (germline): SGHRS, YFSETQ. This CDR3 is CASSLERGESPLHF. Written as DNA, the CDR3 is TGCGCCAGCAGCTTGGAACGGGGGGAATCACCCCTCCACTTT.

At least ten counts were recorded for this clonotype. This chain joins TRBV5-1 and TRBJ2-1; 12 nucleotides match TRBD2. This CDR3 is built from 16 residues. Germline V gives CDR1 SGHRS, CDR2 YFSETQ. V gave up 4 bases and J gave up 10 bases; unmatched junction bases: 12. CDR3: CASSPPGTSGFSEQFF. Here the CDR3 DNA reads TGCGCCAGCAGCCCACCCGGGACTAGCGGGTTTAGCGAGCAGTTCTTC.

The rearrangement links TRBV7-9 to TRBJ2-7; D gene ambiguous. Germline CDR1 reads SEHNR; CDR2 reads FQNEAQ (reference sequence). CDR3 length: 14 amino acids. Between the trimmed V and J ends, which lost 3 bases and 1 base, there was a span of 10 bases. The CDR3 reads CASSLRQQSYEQYF. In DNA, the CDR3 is TGTGCCAGCAGCTTGAGGCAACAATCCTACGAGCAGTACTTC.

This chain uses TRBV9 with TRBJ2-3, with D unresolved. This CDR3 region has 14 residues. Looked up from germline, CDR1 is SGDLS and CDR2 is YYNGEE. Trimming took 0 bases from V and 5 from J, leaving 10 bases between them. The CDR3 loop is CASSVGSGIDTQYF. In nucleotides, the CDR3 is TGTGCCAGCAGCGTAGGATCTGGCATAGATACGCAGTATTTT.

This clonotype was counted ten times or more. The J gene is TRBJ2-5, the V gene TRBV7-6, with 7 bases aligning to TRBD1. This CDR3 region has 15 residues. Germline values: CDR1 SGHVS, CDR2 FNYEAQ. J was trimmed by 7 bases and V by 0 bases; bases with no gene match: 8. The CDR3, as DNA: TGTGCCAGCAGCTTAGCGAGAGGGGGCGCGGGGACCCAGTACTTC. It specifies CASSLARGGAGTQYF.

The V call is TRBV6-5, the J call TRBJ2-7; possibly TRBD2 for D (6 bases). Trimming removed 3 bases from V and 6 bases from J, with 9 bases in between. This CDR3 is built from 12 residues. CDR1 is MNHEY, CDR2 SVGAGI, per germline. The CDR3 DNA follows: TGTGCCAGCAGTTATCGGGGGTTCGAGCAGTACTTC. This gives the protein CASSYRGFEQYF.

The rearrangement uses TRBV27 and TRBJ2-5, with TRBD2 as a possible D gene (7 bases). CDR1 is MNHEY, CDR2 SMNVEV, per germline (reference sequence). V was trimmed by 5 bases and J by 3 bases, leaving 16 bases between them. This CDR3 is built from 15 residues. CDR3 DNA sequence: TGTGCCAGCAGTCCTCACAGGGAGGGGGAAGAGACCCAGTACTTC. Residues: CASSPHREGEETQYF.

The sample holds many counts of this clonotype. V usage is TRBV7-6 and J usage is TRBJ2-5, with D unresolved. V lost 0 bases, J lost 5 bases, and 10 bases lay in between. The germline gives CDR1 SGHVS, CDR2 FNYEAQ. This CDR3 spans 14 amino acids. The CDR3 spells CASSLAQKSETQYF. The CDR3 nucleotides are TGTGCCAGCAGCTTAGCGCAGAAATCGGAGACCCAGTACTTC.

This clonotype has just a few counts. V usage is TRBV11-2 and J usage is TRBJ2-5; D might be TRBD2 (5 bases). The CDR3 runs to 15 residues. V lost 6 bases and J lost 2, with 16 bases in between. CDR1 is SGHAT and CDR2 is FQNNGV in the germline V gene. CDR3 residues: CASRAAAGPQETQYF. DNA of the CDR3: TGTGCCAGCAGAGCAGCGGCAGGACCGCAAGAGACCCAGTACTTC.

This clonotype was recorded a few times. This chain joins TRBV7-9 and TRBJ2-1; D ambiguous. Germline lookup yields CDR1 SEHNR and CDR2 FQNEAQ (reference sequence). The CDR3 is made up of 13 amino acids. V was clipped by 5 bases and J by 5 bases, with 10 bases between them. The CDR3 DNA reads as TGTGCCAGCAGCCGCCTGTCCAACAATGAGCAGTTCTTC. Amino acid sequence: CASSRLSNNEQFF.

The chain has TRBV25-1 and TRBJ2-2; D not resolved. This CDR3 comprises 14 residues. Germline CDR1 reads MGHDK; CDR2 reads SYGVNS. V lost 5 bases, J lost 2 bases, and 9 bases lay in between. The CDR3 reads CASSFGINTGELFF. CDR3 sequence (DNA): TGTGCCAGCAGTTTCGGCATTAACACCGGGGAGCTGTTTTTT.

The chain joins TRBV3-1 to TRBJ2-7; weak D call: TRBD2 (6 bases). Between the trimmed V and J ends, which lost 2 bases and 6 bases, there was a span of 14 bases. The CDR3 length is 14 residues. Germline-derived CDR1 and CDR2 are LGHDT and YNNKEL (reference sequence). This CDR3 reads CASSQSVLAREQYF. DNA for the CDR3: TGTGCCAGCAGCCAATCCGTACTAGCTCGCGAGCAGTACTTC.